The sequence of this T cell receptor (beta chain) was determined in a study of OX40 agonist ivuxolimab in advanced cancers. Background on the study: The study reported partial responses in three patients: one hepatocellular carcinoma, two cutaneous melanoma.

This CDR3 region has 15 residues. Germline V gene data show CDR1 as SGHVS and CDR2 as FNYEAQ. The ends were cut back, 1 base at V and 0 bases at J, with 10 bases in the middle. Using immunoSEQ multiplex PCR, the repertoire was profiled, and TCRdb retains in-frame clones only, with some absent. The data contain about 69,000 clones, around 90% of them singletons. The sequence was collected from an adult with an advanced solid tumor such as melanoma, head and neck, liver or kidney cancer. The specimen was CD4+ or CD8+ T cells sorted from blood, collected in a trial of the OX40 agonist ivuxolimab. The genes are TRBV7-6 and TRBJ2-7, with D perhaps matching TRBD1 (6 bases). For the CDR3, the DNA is TGTGCCAGCAGCTTAGGCCAGGGGCCCTCCTACGAGCAGTACTTC. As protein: CASSLGQGPSYEQYF.